The table lists the clone carrying this T cell receptor beta chain with many counts. Its antigen remains unknown. This record comes from a study of CD8 T cells in ankylosing spondylitis. Regarding the study as a whole: Seemingly distinctive of ankylosing spondylitis blood was a TCR beta motif formed by eight highly homologous variants.

V shed 5 bases, J shed 5 bases, and the junction held 0 bases outside the gene matches. Germline CDR1 KGHDR, CDR2 SFDVKD. The CDR3 is made up of 13 amino acids. For TCR beta, libraries came from quantitative 5'-RACE with molecular barcodes. TCRdb ran MiXCR on the 5' RACE reads and lists one entry per CDR3 protein. The sample yields 700,000 to 1,000,000 distinct CDR3 sequences, approximately 10% seen once. The sequence derives from a male donor with ankylosing spondylitis. The rearrangement uses TRBV24-1 and TRBJ1-5; 9 bases are shared with TRBD1. Sequencing was carried out using blood, either unsorted or a sorted T cell fraction (not recorded which). CDR3 in amino acids: CATSGTGDQPQHF. The DNA for the CDR3 is TGTGCCACCAGTGGGACAGGGGATCAGCCCCAGCATTTT.